A selection of T cell receptor beta chains follows, all from one sample in a study of glioma-infiltrating T cells after dendritic cell vaccination. Only in-frame clones appear in the TCRdb table, and some are missing; sequencing was by immunoSEQ multiplex PCR. The sample includes 50,000 to 80,000 clones, around 86% seen only once; the top ten take less than 9.5%. The source was blood, collected before dendritic cell vaccination. These TCRs come from a human donor with glioblastoma. Each CDR3 is given with its conserved first and last residue. A D gene is named only where the DNA matches it firmly. The listing skips clone size in some rows; elsewhere it reads once, few, many or a size class.

. | TRBJ1-2 | once | TRBV19 | TGTGCCAGTACCCCGGTATGGACAGAAAACTATGGCTACACCTTC | CASTPVWTENYGYTF
TRBD2 | TRBJ2-7 | . | TRBV7-6 | TGTGCCAGCAGCGCCGGGACTAGCGGTTCCTACGAGCAGTACTTC | CASSAGTSGSYEQYF
. | TRBJ2-7 | . | TRBV2 | TGTGCCAGCAGTTCCAGTTACGAGCAGTACTTC | CASSSSYEQYF
. | TRBJ2-1 | . | TRBV7-9 | TGTGCCAGCAGCTTAGTTAGACAGCGATACAATGAGCAGTTCTTC | CASSLVRQRYNEQFF
TRBD1 | TRBJ2-7 | . | TRBV7-8 | TGTGCCAGCAGCCGGGACAGGCACGAGCAGTACTTC | CASSRDRHEQYF
TRBD1 | TRBJ2-7 | . | TRBV5-4 | TGTGCCAGCAGCGAGGGACAGCTCTTAATCTACGAGCAGTACTTC | CASSEGQLLIYEQYF
TRBD1 | TRBJ2-3 | . | TRBV9 | TGTGCCAGCAGCGTAGGGACAGGGGGGAGAGATACGCAGTATTTT | CASSVGTGGRDTQYF
. | TRBJ2-5 | . | TRBV6-1 | TGTGCCAGCAGGGGGGGGACAGGAGAGACCCAGTACTTC | CASRGGTGETQYF
. | TRBJ2-2 | . | TRBV11-3 | TGTGCCAGCAGCTTAGATAGCGTGAGGACCGGGGAGCTGTTTTTT | CASSLDSVRTGELFF
TRBD2 | TRBJ2-1 | . | TRBV5-6 | TGTGCCAGCAGCTTGTACGGTAGCGGGGGGCACAATGAGCAGTTCTTC | CASSLYGSGGHNEQFF
. | TRBJ1-5 | few | TRBV28 | TGTGCCAGCAGTTTAGCCAGGTTTCAATGGCTGCCCCAGCATTTT | CASSLARFQWLPQHF
TRBD2 | TRBJ2-3 | . | TRBV4-1 | TGCGCCAGCAGCCAAGGGGTCGCCGGGGGGAACACAGATACGCAGTATTTT | CASSQGVAGGNTDTQYF
TRBD2 | TRBJ2-3 | . | TRBV5-4 | TGTGCCACGGCCGTGGGGGGGTCTAGCACAGATACGCAGTATTTT | CATAVGGSSTDTQYF
TRBD2 | TRBJ2-3 | . | TRBV5-1 | TGCGCCAGCACCACTAGCGGGACAGATACGCAGTATTTT | CASTTSGTDTQYF
TRBD1 | TRBJ2-3 | . | TRBV28 | TGTGCCAGCAGTTTACCGACAGGGGTTGGAGATACGCAGTATTTT | CASSLPTGVGDTQYF
TRBD2 | TRBJ2-3 | . | TRBV5-6 | TGTGCCAGCAGCTCATGGACTAGCCCAGATACGCAGTATTTT | CASSSWTSPDTQYF
. | TRBJ2-3 | . | TRBV19 | TGTGCCAGTAGTCTGTGGACAGACCTTGGGGTAAAAGATACGCAGTATTTT | CASSLWTDLGVKDTQYF
TRBD2 | TRBJ2-7 | . | TRBV4-1 | TGCGCCAGCAGCCAAGACGGGGGGGCGGTGGGGGCGAACGAGCAGTACTTC | CASSQDGGAVGANEQYF
TRBD1 | TRBJ1-2 | . | TRBV28 | TGTGCCAGCAGTTTACCGCAGTTACCCTTTGACAGGGCTGGCGGCTACACCTTC | CASSLPQLPFDRAGGYTF
TRBD1 | TRBJ1-5 | . | TRBV5-6 | TGTGCCAGCAGCCGCGACAGGGATCAGTCCCAGCATTTT | CASSRDRDQSQHF
. | TRBJ1-3 | . | TRBV21-1 | TGTGCCAGCAGCTCGCCAGTAGCTAAACACGCACGAAACACCATATATTTT | CASSSPVAKHARNTIYF
TRBD2 | TRBJ2-1 | . | TRBV11-2 | TGTGCCAGCAGCTTGGCGGGACTAGCGGGGGGCGGGGAGCAGTTCTTC | CASSLAGLAGGGEQFF
. | TRBJ1-1 | . | TRBV18 | TGTGCCAGCTCATCGGACAGTTCGAACACTGAAGCTTTCTTT | CASSSDSSNTEAFF
TRBD1 | TRBJ1-5 | . | TRBV28 | TGTGCCAGCAGTTTTCGGGCGACAGGGGGGGGGCAGCCCCAGCATTTT | CASSFRATGGGQPQHF
. | TRBJ2-5 | . | TRBV2 | TGTGCCAGCAGTGAGGTGGGCAAACGGGAGACCCAGTACTTC | CASSEVGKRETQYF
. | TRBJ2-7 | many | TRBV7-2 | TGTGCCAGCAGCCCCCGTCGGGCCTACGAGCAGTACTTC | CASSPRRAYEQYF
. | TRBJ2-5 | . | TRBV14 | TGTGCCAGCAGCCAAGTTGGTCCTTTGGCAGGGGCAGAGACCCAGTACTTC | CASSQVGPLAGAETQYF
. | TRBJ1-2 | once | TRBV7-9 | TGTGCCAGCAGCTCAGCAGGGGCCCTCGACTATGGCTACACCTTC | CASSSAGALDYGYTF
. | TRBJ2-5 | . | TRBV7-9 | TGTGCCAGCAGCTTGAGACGGGGTATCCAAGAGACCCAGTACTTC | CASSLRRGIQETQYF
. | TRBJ2-1 | . | TRBV19 | TGTGCCAGTAGTACAGGACTTCCCCATAAGGGTGAGCAGTTCTTC | CASSTGLPHKGEQFF
. | TRBJ1-6 | . | TRBV2 | TGTGCCAGCAGTGCACAGGGAAGGGATAATTCACCCCTCCACTTT | CASSAQGRDNSPLHF
. | TRBJ1-2 | . | TRBV7-8 | TGTGCCAGCAGCTTTAGCGAGCAGACATACCCCTACACCTTC | CASSFSEQTYPYTF
TRBD2 | TRBJ2-3 | . | TRBV11-2 | TGTGCCAGCAGCTTAGTAGGGCTAGCGGGGGGGGCGCAGTATTTT | CASSLVGLAGGAQYF
TRBD1 | TRBJ2-1 | few | TRBV19 | TGTGCCAGTTCCTCCGGGACAGGGTACAATGAGCAGTTCTTC | CASSSGTGYNEQFF
. | TRBJ2-3 | . | TRBV5-6 | TGTGCCAGCAGCCCTGGTTGGGGAGACTATAACACAGATACGCAGTATTTT | CASSPGWGDYNTDTQYF
. | TRBJ1-2 | . | TRBV4-2 | TGTGCCAGCAGCCAAGATCGTCCAGGGGAAGATGGCTACACCTTC | CASSQDRPGEDGYTF
TRBD1 | TRBJ1-1 | . | TRBV10-2 | TGCGCCAGCTTTTACGACACAGGACAGGGAGGCACTGAAGCTTTCTTT | CASFYDTGQGGTEAFF
. | TRBJ2-5 | . | TRBV18 | TGTGCCAGCTCAGCGCTCGGGGAGACCCAGTACTTC | CASSALGETQYF
TRBD1 | TRBJ1-5 | . | TRBV14 | TGTGCCAGCAGCCAATCGGACAGGGCCGATTGGTTGCTTTTCGGTCAGCCCCAGCATTTT | CASSQSDRADWLLFGQPQHF
TRBD1 | TRBJ2-2 | few | TRBV29-1 | TGCAGCGTTGAGAGGGGGACAGGTAACACCGGGGAGCTGTTTTTT | CSVERGTGNTGELFF
. | TRBJ1-3 | . | TRBV6-1 | TGTGCCAGCAGGGCCCAACCAAGCTCTGGAAACACCATATATTTT | CASRAQPSSGNTIYF